This TCR beta chain stems from a study of shared clonotypes between healthy human individuals (dated by TCRdb to 2018 to 2021). Regarding the complete study: Two women and a few men aged 18 to 49 years were included in the cohort. For each donor, CD4 naive and CD4 memory were each run on three plates, CD8 naive on two plates, and CD8 memory on one plate. To estimate repertoire size and how much clonotypes are shared between individuals, the study performed deep sequencing of blood TCR repertoires from a few healthy adults. Different laboratories and diverse techniques were used to prepare libraries and sequence TCR repertoires, to increase sequencing depth and limit assay-specific biases. Between about 0.85 and 8.9 billion PBMCs per donor were obtained by leukapheresis.

On the study overall, not on this receptor specifically: Sharing across a few donors was observed for about 5% of naive CD4, over 3% of naive CD8, over 2% of memory CD4, and around 0.42% of memory CD8 clonotypes. Even with the large sequencing depth, rarefaction of the sorted-subset datasets indicated that sequencing was incomplete. Pairwise subsampling indicated that sequencing depth was expected to affect the degree of clonotype sharing among donors. Naive subsets generally had larger estimated clonotype richness than memory subsets. Sampling was restricted to blood, and TCR repertoires in tissues likely differ from the TCR repertoires found in blood. Because the study included a small number of donors, the genetic and exposure-history diversity represented was limited. Higher generation probabilities were observed for clonotypes shared by all four sorted-subset donors than for non-shared clonotypes.

The donors were healthy, HIV-negative adults who had no recently reported acute infections or vaccinations. Only Caucasian adults living in Nashville, Tennessee, USA were represented among the donors. CD4+ T cells were enriched through magnetic negative selection, after which naive cells were positively selected on CD45RA and the remaining negative fraction served as the memory subset. Blood was collected by leukapheresis, and PBMCs were isolated by Ficoll-Histopaque density gradient centrifugation and then cryopreserved in liquid nitrogen vapor phase. Analytical flow cytometry was used to check the purity and quantity of every magnetically sorted T cell population. Each sorted fraction had its genomic DNA isolated and then quantified by UV absorbance on a Nanodrop 2000c. According to the germline V gene, CDR1 reads SGHTA and CDR2 reads FQGNSA. Cut back by 1 base and 0 bases, the V and J ends lie 10 bases apart. The CDR3 starts with the cysteine, ends with the phenylalanine, and has 16 residues. Solely the CDR3 DNA is kept, with 48 bases framed from the first base.

Concerning this clone: Its antigen is unknown. No much larger clone is present one base from it, and per-base qualities are unavailable.

TCR CDR3 regions were amplified from genomic DNA by multiplex PCR using the deep immunoSEQ assay. Genomic DNA extracted from each cell subset was distributed evenly over all wells of several immunoSEQ 96-well plates, and each plate served as one replicate. For sorted subsets, each replicate PCR was loaded with around 220 ng genomic DNA, equivalent to approximately 27,000 T cell genomes. Purified libraries were quantified with a Qubit 3.0 fluorometer, sized on a Bioanalyzer 2100, and re-quantified with the KAPA Library Quantification kit. Each immunoSEQ 96-well plate was sequenced on its own single-read 150-cycle Illumina NextSeq 550 flow cell. The authors processed their data as follows. Because the immunoSEQ output held only junctional sequences and lacked quality scores, the filtering could not match the filtering applied to full-length reads. Sequences were annotated with PyIR, a Python wrapper for IgBLAST v1.9, and V/J genes and CDR3 were assigned using IMGT germline references. Any read was removed if the V/J assignment was weak (E-value above 1e-6), the CDR3 was missing, or the read contained stop codons, out-of-frame junctions, or ambiguous translated residues. V3J clonotypes were defined as sequences sharing the same inferred V gene, J gene, and CDR3 amino acid sequence. Percentage overlap between repertoires was computed as shared unique clonotypes divided by the size of the smaller repertoire. Richness of each repertoire was evaluated using RTK rarefaction, the Chao1 estimator, and Recon v2.1 estimates of unobserved clonotypes. Generation probabilities were computed with OLGA for all TCRbeta clonotypes obtained by the gDNA method from four donors. TCRdb took over this immuneACCESS table, retaining in-frame rearrangements with V and J assigned. Such tables are incomplete; in checked studies, under half of the missing clones stem from an unresolved V gene, and the remainder is unexplained. V, J and clone size were drawn from that table, and D and trimming were deduced from the DNA. This sample has approximately 2.5 million clones in its table, and more than 85% of those were observed once. The ten biggest clones cover around 0.4% of the sample.

The sequence came from a man younger than 30 in good health. Some clones in this sample may be carry-over from other donors' samples. The V and J segments used are TRBV7-2 and TRBJ1-3; no D gene can be assigned with confidence. Sample: naive CD4+ T cells from PBMCs. This sample's cell subset or site label indicates: CD45RA+ positively selected. The nucleotide sequence reads as follows: TGTGCCAGCAGCTTAGGGTCCAGGCTCTCTGGAAACACCATATATTTT. It specifies CASSLGSRLSGNTIYF.